This T cell receptor (beta chain) was sequenced during a study of T cells in Graves' hyperthyroidism and ophthalmopathy (dated by TCRdb to about 2019). Some background on the complete study: Peripheral blood samples were taken at the time of initial diagnosis, prior to any treatment. TCR V-J signatures able to tell the groups apart were searched for in a discovery cohort of more than 90 patients, of whom roughly 42 had Graves' ophthalmopathy and 55 to 65 had stable Graves' hyperthyroidism. Prospective prediction of ophthalmopathy was tested in an independent validation cohort consisting of 18 hyperthyroidism patients and around 16 patients who later progressed to ophthalmopathy. The approximately 100 discovery patients were divided at random into training and test sets in a 7:3 ratio. In six Graves' hyperthyroidism patients, the study also compared T-cell repertoires from thyroid tissue with T-cell repertoires from blood. After blood sampling, hyperthyroidism patients were treated with methimazole at a starting dose of 30 mg daily, and ophthalmopathy patients were treated with high-dose intravenous methylprednisolone. The paper reports TCR Vbeta CDR3 sequencing of some 140 peripheral blood samples: fewer than 50 ophthalmopathy, about 75 hyperthyroidism and about 17 progressor patients. Beyond this particular receptor, the publication reports: Sample size was not statistically predetermined, and investigators were not blinded to group allocation. A model built on a 13 V-J signature distinguished ophthalmopathy from stable hyperthyroidism, reaching 87.88% sensitivity and approximately 83% specificity in cross-validation and 80%/75% in testing. Blood samples also contained most of the expanded thyroid clonotypes (frequency above 0.001), which suggests that blood repertoires may reflect thyroid immune responses. In validation, the model predicted progression to ophthalmopathy with 55% to 71% sensitivity and 72.22% specificity, a median of 6.5 months before onset.

TCR beta CDR3 regions were amplified from RNA transcripts. A first-round RT-PCR of the TCR CDR3 used the HTBI primer set with the Qiagen OneStep RT-PCR kit. Libraries were constructed in a second round of multiplex PCR, after which size selection and purification were performed. Paired-end sequencing of the libraries was performed with 100 bp reads on an Illumina HiSeq2000. Concerning the study's data processing: SOAPnuke was used to process the raw data, with reads discarded if the reads contained adapters or uncalled bases, had a mean Phred below 15, or lacked an exact constant-primer or identifier match. COPE v1.2.5 was used to merge the high-quality paired reads, and each unique nucleotide sequence was defined as a clonotype. MiTCR v1.1 was used to align clonotypes to the IMGT TRBV, TRBD and TRBJ reference segments. Analysis was restricted to V-J combinations with a frequency above 0.0001, which covered 98% to 99.2% of repertoires. The TCS score was defined as the ratio of F50 (clonal expansion) to E x V (chaos), calculated using BLOSUM62-based TCRdist between CDR3 peptides within each V-J. Welch's t-statistics and random forest reduced roughly 530 V-J features to 13, which were used in a naive Bayes classifier (R e1071). TCRdb applied fastp at Q25 and MiXCR to the public reads, then kept only in-frame beta chains. Identical CDR3 proteins give one entry, which carries the most common genes and DNA. The V and J calls were determined by TCRdb, not by the authors. For this sample the table gives around 300,000 distinct CDR3 sequences, of which roughly a fifth were detected only once. Under 45% of the sample is held by the ten biggest clonotypes.

Ophthalmopathy patients had moderately to severely active disease, Clinical Activity Score of at least 3, NOSPECS grade of at least 4, and duration under 3 months. Patients with uncontrolled infections, other autoimmune diseases, pregnancy or lactation were excluded. Clinical symptoms, serum thyroxine and TRAb, thyroid ultrasound, and orbital computed tomography formed the basis for the diagnoses. PBMCs were separated from 8 to 10 ml of fresh peripheral blood using Ficoll-Paque density gradient centrifugation. Trizol reagent was used to extract total RNA, and RNA quality was then checked on an Agilent 2100 Bioanalyzer. In this sample, this clonotype turned up many times. Its antigen remains undetermined. No quality values exist for individual bases; no much larger clone is one base distant. What was sequenced was blood. This receptor was taken from a man aged 45 to 65 with Graves' ophthalmopathy.

The CDR3 loop reads CASSERQGISYEQYF. The nucleotide sequence reads TGTGCCAGCAGCGAACGACAGGGCATATCCTACGAGCAGTACTTC. The V and J genes are TRBV13 and TRBJ2-7; TRBD1 fits 7 bases in the junction. Per the germline V gene (reference sequence), PRHDT is the CDR1 and FYEKMQ is the CDR2. Reading from cysteine to phenylalanine, the CDR3 counts 15 amino acids. Of the read, only the CDR3 DNA is kept; its 45 bases are in frame from base 1. Unmatched junction bases come to 8, with V trimmed by 5 bases and J by 1 base.